The next 4 T cell receptor beta chains were all read from a single sample in a study of blood T cell repertoires in COVID-19. Only in-frame clones appear in the TCRdb table, and some are missing; sequencing was by immunoSEQ multiplex PCR. The sample holds about 150,000 clones; about 80% are singletons and the top ten take around 17%. Sequencing input: peripheral blood. The receptors here all came from a man between 50 and 59 years old with acute or convalescent COVID-19.

The gene calls are TRBV10-1 and TRBJ2-1; 8 nucleotides match TRBD2. The ends lost 0 bases at V and 4 bases at J; junction bases unmatched: 2. Germline loops: CDR1 WNHNN, CDR2 SYGVQD (reference sequence). This CDR3 has 15 residues. The CDR3 sequence is CASSESPSGYNEQFF. CDR3 DNA sequence: TGCGCCAGCAGTGAGTCGCCTAGCGGGTACAATGAGCAGTTCTTC.

This clone was seen more than once but under ten times. CDR3: CASSKELAGVRTDTQYF. CDR3 nucleotides: TGTGCCAGCAGCAAAGAACTAGCGGGGGTTCGCACAGATACGCAGTATTTT. The chain links TRBV21-1 to TRBJ2-3; the D segment call TRBD2 is taken from the table without a DNA check. TRBV21-1 represents a pseudogene. CDR3 size: 17 residues.

This clone occurred once. V usage is TRBV7-2 and J usage is TRBJ2-1; D perhaps matches TRBD2 (5 bases). The CDR3 loop spans 15 amino acids. Trimming stripped 4 bases from V and 0 bases from J, with 10 bases between. CDR1 is SGHTA, CDR2 FQGNSA, per germline. CDR3 region: CASSSYRGSYNEQFF. The DNA of the CDR3 is TGTGCCAGCAGCTCTTATCGGGGCTCCTACAATGAGCAGTTCTTC.

The rearrangement links TRBV12-2 to TRBJ2-4; the table names TRBD2, a call not compared with the DNA. TRBV12-2 is listed as a pseudogene. This CDR3 region has 18 residues. In nucleotides, the CDR3 is TGTGCAAGTCGCCCCACAGAAATGGGACTCCTAGCCAAAAACATTCAGTACTTC. This codes for CASRPTEMGLLAKNIQYF.